A selection of T cell receptor beta chains follows, all from one sample in a study of blood T cell repertoires in COVID-19. Sequenced by immunoSEQ multiplex PCR; TCRdb stores in-frame clones only, minus some. Seen here are 150,000 or so clones, approximately 88% observed once, and the top ten hold roughly 2.9%. The sequenced sample consisted of peripheral blood. Receptors were obtained from a woman aged 55-70 years with acute or convalescent COVID-19. Each CDR3 is given without its conserved first and last residue. Only part of the rows carry a size: once, few, many, or a class if the clone is expanded.

len: 14; j_gene: TRBJ1-3; v_gene: TRBV7-2; abundance: once; CDR3aa: ASSFTGPSSGNTIY
len: 12; j_gene: TRBJ1-2; v_gene: TRBV5-8; abundance: -; CDR3aa: ASSLGDTRRGYT
len: 12; j_gene: TRBJ1-2; v_gene: TRBV19; abundance: -; CDR3aa: ASTTTGPNYGYT
len: 14; j_gene: TRBJ1-4; v_gene: TRBV5-6; abundance: -; CDR3aa: ASSLGQGLLGEKLF
len: 12; j_gene: TRBJ1-2; v_gene: TRBV7-2; abundance: -; CDR3aa: ASSWRQGNYGYT
len: 13; j_gene: TRBJ1-1; v_gene: TRBV13; abundance: few; CDR3aa: ASSLPGARNTEAF
len: 11; j_gene: TRBJ1-2; v_gene: TRBV4-3; abundance: once; CDR3aa: ASSQDRGYGYT
len: 11; j_gene: TRBJ2-5; v_gene: TRBV5-4; abundance: -; CDR3aa: ASSWEGQETQY
len: 20; j_gene: TRBJ2-1; v_gene: TRBV21-1; abundance: -; CDR3aa: ASSTRLRDRALISDLIYEQF
len: 9; j_gene: TRBJ2-1; v_gene: TRBV6-7; abundance: -; CDR3aa: ASRPGFEQF
len: 14; j_gene: TRBJ2-2; v_gene: TRBV7-2; abundance: -; CDR3aa: ASSPRQGANTGELF
len: 12; j_gene: TRBJ1-2; v_gene: TRBV5-1; abundance: -; CDR3aa: ASSSERQGATYT
len: 13; j_gene: TRBJ2-2; v_gene: TRBV5-4; abundance: -; CDR3aa: ASSFPGSDTGELF
len: 13; j_gene: TRBJ1-5; v_gene: TRBV19; abundance: -; CDR3aa: ASTPSAGSNQPQH
len: 14; j_gene: TRBJ2-7; v_gene: TRBV18; abundance: once; CDR3aa: ASSLWTGTGLTEQY
len: 11; j_gene: TRBJ1-1; v_gene: TRBV5-1; abundance: -; CDR3aa: ASSSPPGSEAF
len: 11; j_gene: TRBJ1-5; v_gene: TRBV20-1; abundance: few; CDR3aa: SASGGREQPQH
len: 14; j_gene: TRBJ2-5; v_gene: TRBV6-5; abundance: -; CDR3aa: ASSYPSDSRPQTQY
len: 13; j_gene: TRBJ1-4; v_gene: TRBV3-1/TRBV3-2; abundance: -; CDR3aa: ASSQDGNRGQKLF
len: 14; j_gene: TRBJ2-3; v_gene: TRBV12-1; abundance: -; CDR3aa: ASSLTGSRITDTQY
len: 10; j_gene: TRBJ1-1; v_gene: TRBV4-2; abundance: -; CDR3aa: ASSQDYTEAF
len: 13; j_gene: TRBJ1-2; v_gene: TRBV24-1; abundance: -; CDR3aa: ATSDPTGADYGYT
len: 13; j_gene: TRBJ2-7; v_gene: TRBV13; abundance: -; CDR3aa: ASSLRISGGNEQY
len: 10; j_gene: TRBJ2-7; v_gene: TRBV6-2/TRBV6-3; abundance: -; CDR3aa: ASSTSSYEQY
len: 13; j_gene: TRBJ2-2; v_gene: TRBV7-2; abundance: -; CDR3aa: ASSFKGRDTGELF
len: 14; j_gene: TRBJ2-2; v_gene: TRBV4-1; abundance: -; CDR3aa: ASSQKAGYMTGELF
len: 14; j_gene: TRBJ2-5; v_gene: TRBV28; abundance: -; CDR3aa: ASSMREIPSRETQY
len: 13; j_gene: TRBJ2-7; v_gene: TRBV27; abundance: -; CDR3aa: ASSTDRALTYEQY
len: 12; j_gene: TRBJ1-4; v_gene: TRBV19; abundance: few; CDR3aa: ASRGRGRNEKLF
len: 14; j_gene: TRBJ1-3; v_gene: TRBV7-6; abundance: -; CDR3aa: ASSHTDRSSGNTIY
len: 13; j_gene: TRBJ1-2; v_gene: TRBV19; abundance: -; CDR3aa: ASRDNRAGTHGYT
len: 15; j_gene: TRBJ2-7; v_gene: TRBV5-4; abundance: -; CDR3aa: ASSLAGASGGIYEQY
len: 13; j_gene: TRBJ1-1; v_gene: TRBV29-1; abundance: -; CDR3aa: SVFGDTTMNTEAF
len: 11; j_gene: TRBJ2-7; v_gene: TRBV5-1; abundance: few; CDR3aa: ASSRMGPYEQY
len: 16; j_gene: TRBJ1-5; v_gene: TRBV7-2; abundance: -; CDR3aa: ASSLGSRVGAVNQPQH
len: 14; j_gene: TRBJ2-3; v_gene: TRBV7-9; abundance: -; CDR3aa: ASSSGVADLTDTQY
len: 15; j_gene: TRBJ2-1; v_gene: TRBV19; abundance: -; CDR3aa: ASSTPSGGKAYNEQF
len: 15; j_gene: TRBJ2-1; v_gene: TRBV3-1/TRBV3-2; abundance: -; CDR3aa: ASSPLSVGLAGDEQF
len: 12; j_gene: TRBJ1-2; v_gene: TRBV7-6; abundance: -; CDR3aa: ASSSRTGNYGYT
len: 15; j_gene: TRBJ2-3; v_gene: TRBV7-9; abundance: -; CDR3aa: ASIPHPGRRAGDTQY
len: 13; j_gene: TRBJ1-2; v_gene: TRBV27; abundance: few; CDR3aa: ASSQAHQGGYGYT
len: 12; j_gene: TRBJ1-1; v_gene: TRBV5-1; abundance: -; CDR3aa: ASSWNRDTTEAF
len: 10; j_gene: TRBJ1-2; v_gene: TRBV29-1; abundance: -; CDR3aa: SVAEGQYGYT
len: 16; j_gene: TRBJ2-6; v_gene: TRBV5-5; abundance: -; CDR3aa: ASSWKRQGATGANVLT
len: 12; j_gene: TRBJ1-6; v_gene: TRBV11-1; abundance: -; CDR3aa: ASSSDRPNSPLH
len: 13; j_gene: TRBJ1-1; v_gene: TRBV7-6; abundance: -; CDR3aa: ASSPLFTGNTEAF
len: 13; j_gene: TRBJ2-2; v_gene: TRBV5-1; abundance: -; CDR3aa: ASSLEAGDAGELF
len: 15; j_gene: TRBJ2-7; v_gene: TRBV19; abundance: -; CDR3aa: ASSITPPGGSSYEQY
len: 13; j_gene: TRBJ1-2; v_gene: TRBV28; abundance: -; CDR3aa: ASIKPEGGLYGYT
len: 15; j_gene: TRBJ1-6; v_gene: TRBV4-3; abundance: -; CDR3aa: ASSQDSGDGHNSPLH
len: 12; j_gene: TRBJ2-1; v_gene: TRBV7-9; abundance: -; CDR3aa: ASSLVREVNEQF
len: 12; j_gene: TRBJ2-1; v_gene: TRBV6-2/TRBV6-3; abundance: few; CDR3aa: ASSQTGGNGRQF
len: 10; j_gene: TRBJ1-5; v_gene: TRBV12-3/TRBV12-4; abundance: -; CDR3aa: ASSFADQPQH
len: 12; j_gene: TRBJ2-7; v_gene: TRBV18; abundance: -; CDR3aa: ASSPPVVSYEQY
len: 13; j_gene: TRBJ1-2; v_gene: TRBV19; abundance: -; CDR3aa: ASSAPDRARSEYT
len: 12; j_gene: TRBJ2-3; v_gene: TRBV2; abundance: once; CDR3aa: ASSKRVGTDTQY
len: 13; j_gene: TRBJ1-2; v_gene: TRBV6-5; abundance: -; CDR3aa: ASSYRDRGGYGYT